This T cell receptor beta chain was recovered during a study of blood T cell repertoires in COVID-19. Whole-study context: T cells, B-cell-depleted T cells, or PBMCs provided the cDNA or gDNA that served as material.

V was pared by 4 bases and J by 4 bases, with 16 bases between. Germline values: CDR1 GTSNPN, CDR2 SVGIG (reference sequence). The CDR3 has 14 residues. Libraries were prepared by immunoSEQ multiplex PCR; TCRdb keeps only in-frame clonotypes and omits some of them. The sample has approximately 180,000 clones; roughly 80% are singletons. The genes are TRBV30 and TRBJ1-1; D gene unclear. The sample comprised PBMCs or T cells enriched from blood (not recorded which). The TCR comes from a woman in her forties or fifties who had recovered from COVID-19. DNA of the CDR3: TGTGCCTGGACCAGGCTATTGGGAGGCACTGAAGCTTTCTTT. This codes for CAWTRLLGGTEAFF.